This record concerns one TCR beta chain sequence. The sample comes from a study of cytotoxic CD8 clonotypes in ibrutinib-treated CLL. About the study: Response was recorded as partial in some 25 patients and complete in 2; at median roughly 73 months, 14 remained remitted and about 12 had progressed.

Produced via immunoSEQ multiplex PCR; TCRdb's table is partial and in-frame only. The table lists 100,000 to 150,000 clones, around 85% of them singletons. The ends lost 5 bases at V and 5 bases at J; junction bases unmatched: 7. This CDR3 spans 14 amino acids. Germline CDR1 and CDR2: PRHDT and FYEKMQ (reference sequence). The sequence was obtained from a human donor with chronic lymphocytic leukemia. The material sequenced was PBMCs, taken after 24 months of ibrutinib treatment. The chain recombines TRBV13 with TRBJ1-2; 8 bases agree with TRBD1. The CDR3 DNA sequence: TGTGCCAGCAGCGCCCGGACAGGGAGATATGGCTACACCTTC. Its protein is CASSARTGRYGYTF.